The 22 T cell receptor beta chains below were found in one sample sequenced in a study of T cell changes during pregnancy in multiple sclerosis. Clones were read by immunoSEQ multiplex PCR, and TCRdb kept only the in-frame ones, dropping some. Of over 50,000 clones in the sample, roughly 93% were seen once. This material consisted of peripheral blood, taken in the second trimester of pregnancy. The receptors stem from a female donor with multiple sclerosis, enrolled in a pregnancy study.

The chain links TRBV7-2 to TRBJ2-1; D gene uncertain. Per the germline V gene, CDR1 is SGHTA and CDR2 is FQGNSA. The CDR3 length is 12 residues. V was shortened by 2 bases and J by 10 bases, with 9 bases between the two germline ends. This CDR3 reads CASSLLLVEQFF. The DNA of the CDR3 is TGTGCCAGCAGCTTACTCCTAGTGGAGCAGTTCTTC.

This chain uses TRBV4-3 with TRBJ1-1; D gene unclear. Germline CDR1 reads LGHNA; CDR2 reads YSLEER. The length of the CDR3 is 14 residues. V was pared by 0 bases and J by 4 bases, with 9 bases between. DNA for the CDR3: TGCGCCAGCAGCCAAGATGGAGGGATCACTGAAGCTTTCTTT. Translation: CASSQDGGITEAFF.

This clone has a single count. This chain links TRBV28 with TRBJ2-1, with D possibly TRBD1 on 6 matching bases. The CDR3 consists of 18 residues. The V gene's germline CDR1 is MDHEN and CDR2 SYDVKM. V shed 1 base and J shed 6 bases, with 22 bases lying between them. The CDR3 region has the DNA TGTGCCAGCAGTTTATACTGGGACAACCTTCCGAGGGGCAATGAGCAGTTCTTC. Its translation: CASSLYWDNLPRGNEQFF. The full variable domain, in which reference TRBV28 and TRBJ2-1 provide the parts outside the CDR3, is DVKVTQSSRYLVKRTGEKVFLECVQDMDHENMFWYRQDPGLGLRLIYFSYDVKMKEKGDIPEGYSVSREKKERFSLILESASTNQTSMYLCASSLYWDNLPRGNEQFFGPGTRLTVL.

CDR3 nucleotides: TGTGCCAGTAGTTACGGGGGGTTCAGCTCTGGGGCCAACGTCCTGACTTTC. It yields the protein CASSYGGFSSGANVLTF. The chain is built from TRBV19 and TRBJ2-6, with 7 positions matching TRBD2. V lost 5 bases to trimming and J lost 0 bases; unmatched junction nucleotides: 7. This CDR3 contains 17 residues. Germline assignment: CDR1 LNHDA and CDR2 SQIVND (reference sequence).

This clone came up once. This chain uses TRBV6-6 with TRBJ1-3; no clear D gene. This CDR3 contains 14 residues. V dropped 2 bases and J dropped 0 bases, with 5 bases sitting between them. CDR1 and CDR2 from the germline V gene are MNHNY and SVGAGI (reference sequence). The CDR3 here is CASSYDFSGNTIYF. CDR3 nucleotides: TGTGCCAGCAGTTACGACTTCTCTGGAAACACCATATATTTT.

The J gene is TRBJ1-2, the V gene TRBV2; 8 nucleotides align to TRBD1. The CDR3 runs 15 residues. Losses at the gene ends were 6 bases for V and 1 base for J; bases not matched to a gene: 7. CDR1 and CDR2 from the germline V gene are SNHLY and FYNNEI. In nucleotides, the CDR3 is TGTGCCAGCAGAGAAAACAGGGGGGATAACTATGGCTACACCTTC. Its protein product is CASRENRGDNYGYTF.

The J gene is TRBJ2-2, the V gene TRBV7-9; tentatively, D is TRBD2 (6 bases). This CDR3 is built from 14 residues. The V gene lost 3 bases and the J gene lost 6 bases, with 11 bases spanning the gap. Per the germline V gene, CDR1 is SEHNR and CDR2 is FQNEAQ (reference sequence). The CDR3 DNA is TGTGCCAGCAGCTTCGCGGGGTATGCCGGGGAGCTGTTTTTT. Translation: CASSFAGYAGELFF.

This clone was observed once. This chain uses TRBV6-1 with TRBJ2-5, with 9 bases aligning to TRBD2. The ends lost 6 bases at V and 5 bases at J; junction bases unmatched: 10. This CDR3 comprises 15 residues. From germline, CDR1 is MNHNS and CDR2 SASEGT. CDR3: CASSRPSGNRETQYF. The CDR3 DNA is TGTGCCAGCAGCCGACCTAGCGGGAATCGTGAGACCCAGTACTTC.

The chain couples TRBV30 to TRBJ2-7; 7 positions agree with TRBD2. CDR3 size: 14 residues. The junction had 2 bases not matched to a gene; V was cut back by 0 bases and J by 0 bases. Germline V CDR1 and CDR2: GTSNPN, SVGIG (reference sequence). The CDR3 DNA reads as TGTGCCTGGAGTGTATCGGGAGGCTCCTACGAGCAGTACTTC. It encodes CAWSVSGGSYEQYF.

This chain links TRBV5-6 with TRBJ1-4; TRBD1 aligns across 11 bases. Germline V gene data show CDR1 as SGHDT and CDR2 as YYEEEE. V lost 3 bases, J lost 3 bases, and 7 bases stayed unmatched. This CDR3 comprises 17 residues. Written as DNA, the CDR3 is TGTGCCAGCAGCTCCCGGGACAGGGGGGTATCTAATGAAAAACTGTTTTTT. Protein: CASSSRDRGVSNEKLFF.

The rearrangement joins TRBV27 to TRBJ2-1; 10 bases are a match to TRBD2. The germline gives CDR1 MNHEY, CDR2 SMNVEV (reference sequence). V lost 9 bases, J lost 15 bases, and 11 bases stayed unmatched. The CDR3 contains 12 residues. CDR3 protein: CASKGLAPYLFF. CDR3 DNA: TGTGCCAGTAAGGGACTAGCGCCATACCTGTTCTTC.

This rearrangement joins TRBV20-1 to TRBJ2-3, with TRBD2 matching 9 bases. V shed 3 bases and J 13 bases; nucleotides not matched to a gene: 2. The CDR3 contains 10 residues. CDR1 and CDR2 (germline): DFQATT, SNEGSKA (reference sequence). The CDR3 sequence: CSARSSGEYF. CDR3 nucleotide sequence: TGCAGTGCTAGGTCTAGCGGGGAGTATTTT.

The rearrangement uses TRBV4-3 and TRBJ1-1; tentatively, D is TRBD1 (6 bases). There are 16 residues in the CDR3. Germline assignment: CDR1 LGHNA and CDR2 YSLEER. The V and J ends lost 0 bases and 0 bases respectively, with 11 bases between them. The CDR3 region is CASSQEHQGMNTEAFF. DNA of the CDR3: TGCGCCAGCAGCCAAGAACACCAGGGGATGAACACTGAAGCTTTCTTT.

The gene calls are TRBV5-1 and TRBJ2-3; D not certain. This CDR3 spans 12 amino acids. Per the germline V gene, CDR1 is SGHRS and CDR2 is YFSETQ. The ends were cut back, 4 bases at V and 2 bases at J, with 5 bases in the middle. CDR3 coding DNA: TGCGCCAGCAGCGAGGCCACAGATACGCAGTATTTT. Its protein is CASSEATDTQYF.

The chain recombines TRBV20-1 with TRBJ2-1; the match to TRBD1 covers 9 bases. Trimming removed 5 bases from V and 9 bases from J; junction bases left unmatched: 2. The CDR3 contains 11 residues. Germline V lookup: CDR1 DFQATT, CDR2 SNEGSKA (reference sequence). CDR3 in amino acids: CSALQGAEQFF. In DNA form, the CDR3 reads TGCAGTGCTCTACAGGGGGCTGAGCAGTTCTTC.

V gene TRBV25-1 combines with J gene TRBJ2-7; D unclear. V shed 5 bases and J shed 4 bases, with 6 bases lying between them. Looked up from germline, CDR1 is MGHDK and CDR2 is SYGVNS. This CDR3 spans 11 amino acids. CDR3 coding DNA: TGTGCCAGCAGTCACGGTTACGAGCAGTACTTC. The encoded protein is CASSHGYEQYF.

This clone was found once. The chain is built from TRBV19 and TRBJ2-7, with D perhaps matching TRBD1 (6 bases). Trimming removed 9 bases at V and 4 bases at J, with 16 bases between. This CDR3 comprises 13 residues. The germline gives CDR1 LNHDA, CDR2 SQIVND (reference sequence). CDR3 region: CASSRDTEYEQYF. The CDR3, as DNA: TGTGCCAGCAGCCGGGACACTGAGTACGAGCAGTACTTC.

The CDR3 reads CASSQDGTSGYNEQFF. The CDR3 DNA sequence: TGTGCCAGCAGCCAAGATGGGACTAGCGGGTACAATGAGCAGTTCTTC. The rearrangement links TRBV4-2 to TRBJ2-1; the match to TRBD2 covers 12 bases. The germline CDR1 and CDR2 sequences are LGHNA and YNFKEQ. The V segment lost 0 bases and the J segment 4 bases; nucleotides outside the gene matches: 1. There are 16 residues in the CDR3.

This chain links TRBV19 with TRBJ2-7; D remains ambiguous. The V gene lost 3 bases and the J gene lost 0 bases, with 6 bases spanning the gap. This CDR3 has 13 amino acids. Germline V CDR1 and CDR2: LNHDA, SQIVND (reference sequence). As DNA, the CDR3 is TGTGCCAGTAGTATTAGTACCTCCTACGAGCAGTACTTC. Translated: CASSISTSYEQYF.

This rearrangement joins TRBV19 to TRBJ1-2, with D uncertain. Germline CDR1 and CDR2: LNHDA and SQIVND (reference sequence). The CDR3 extends over 14 amino acids. Trimming took 0 bases from V and 8 from J, leaving 13 bases between them. The DNA of the CDR3 is TGTGCCAGTAGTATAGAGGGCCCCCCGCGAGGCTACACCTTC. Its protein is CASSIEGPPRGYTF.

The chain carries TRBV9 and TRBJ2-7; 7 positions match TRBD2. The CDR3 loop spans 15 amino acids. The J segment lost 2 bases and the V segment lost 3 bases, leaving 8 bases of the junction unmatched. The germline V gene encodes CDR1 SGDLS and CDR2 YYNGEE. Written as DNA, the CDR3 is TGTGCCAGCAGCGAGACATGGGGGGGGGCCTACGAGCAGTACTTC. Its translation is CASSETWGGAYEQYF. The whole variable domain, remainder taken from reference TRBV9 and TRBJ2-7, is DSGVTQTPKHLITATGQRVTLRCSPRSGDLSVYWYQQSLDQGLQFLIQYYNGEERAKGNILERFSAQQFPDLHSELNLSSLELGDSALYFCASSETWGGAYEQYFGPGTRLTVT.

The chain combines TRBV5-4 with TRBJ2-2, with 8 bases fitting TRBD1. The CDR3 contains 15 residues. Germline CDR1 reads SGHNT; CDR2 reads YYREEE (reference sequence). J was trimmed by 4 bases and V by 0 bases; bases with no gene match: 2. Here the CDR3 DNA reads TGTGCCAGCAGCTTGGGGACAGGGTCCACCGGGGAGCTGTTTTTT. Translation: CASSLGTGSTGELFF. The entire variable domain, with the rest obtained from reference TRBV5-4 and TRBJ2-2, is as follows: ETGVTQSPTHLIKTRGQQVTLRCSSQSGHNTVSWYQQALGQGPQFIFQYYREEENGRGNFPPRFSGLQFPNYSSELNVNALELDDSALYLCASSLGTGSTGELFFGEGSRLTVL.